A selection of T cell receptor beta chains follows, all from one sample in a study of radiotherapy plus CTLA-4 blockade in lung cancer. The protocol was immunoSEQ multiplex PCR, while the TCRdb copy is restricted to in-frame clones and leaves out a portion. The table records about 40,000 clones, 65% to 75% of them present only once. The input for sequencing was peripheral blood, taken from a patient treated with radiotherapy plus ipilimumab. These receptors came from a human donor with non-small cell lung cancer who had stable disease on radiotherapy plus ipilimumab. The CDR3 runs from the conserved cysteine through the conserved F or W. Fields, in order: CDR3 length, clone size, V gene, D gene, J gene, CDR3 DNA, CDR3 protein. The D gene is left open where the match is weak. Not every row has a clone size; where given, it reads once, few, many or a size class.

14	once	TRBV7-2	NA	TRBJ2-5	TGTGCCAGCAGCTGGGGCGGGGCCCAAGAGACCCAGTACTTC	CASSWGGAQETQYF
14	NA	TRBV5-1	TRBD2	TRBJ2-1	TGCGCCAGCAGCAGGACTAGCGGGGGGAGTGAGCAGTTCTTC	CASSRTSGGSEQFF
16	NA	TRBV2	NA	TRBJ1-5	TGTGCCAGCAAAATGGAGGGGCCCCGGGGAAATCAGCCCCAGCATTTT	CASKMEGPRGNQPQHF
14	NA	TRBV2	NA	TRBJ1-4	TGTGCCAGCAGCGGCGGAGGGCTTAATGAAAAACTGTTTTTT	CASSGGGLNEKLFF
13	NA	TRBV29-1	TRBD1	TRBJ1-1	TGCAGCGCCGGGGACAGTTGGTCATCTGAAGCTTTCTTT	CSAGDSWSSEAFF
17	NA	TRBV7-9	TRBD2	TRBJ2-3	TGTGCCAGCAGCTCCCCCGCGATAAGCGGGGGAGGGGATACGCAGTATTTT	CASSSPAISGGGDTQYF
12	NA	TRBV9	NA	TRBJ1-3	TGTGCCAGCAGCCCGTCTGGAAACACCATATATTTT	CASSPSGNTIYF
15	NA	TRBV7-2	TRBD1	TRBJ2-3	TGTGCCAGCAGCTTTAAAGGGGGCGGGCTGGATACGCAGTATTTT	CASSFKGGGLDTQYF
13	NA	TRBV10-3	NA	TRBJ1-6	TGTGCCATCAGTGCTCAAGGGGGTTCACCCCTCCACTTT	CAISAQGGSPLHF
14	NA	TRBV5-8	NA	TRBJ1-5	TGTGCCAGCAGCTTGGGGACAAAAAATCAGCCCCAGCATTTT	CASSLGTKNQPQHF
17	once	TRBV5-4	TRBD2	TRBJ2-3	TGTGCCAGCAGCTTGTGGAGCGGGGGGGCGGTGCGATATACGCAGTATTTT	CASSLWSGGAVRYTQYF
19	NA	TRBV15	TRBD2	TRBJ2-5	TGTGCCACCAGCAGAGATTCCGGACTAGCGCGCACCCGTCAAGAGACCCAGTACTTC	CATSRDSGLARTRQETQYF
14	NA	TRBV18	NA	TRBJ2-2	TGTGCCAGCACGACAGGAACAACCACCGGGGAGCTGTTTTTT	CASTTGTTTGELFF
17	once	TRBV5-4	TRBD1	TRBJ1-6	TGTGCCAGCAGCCCGAGGACAGGGGGCGCGGGGAATTCACCCCTCCACTTT	CASSPRTGGAGNSPLHF
14	NA	TRBV7-8	TRBD1	TRBJ1-2	TGTGCCAGCAGCTTGGGACAGTTCAACTATGGCTACACCTTC	CASSLGQFNYGYTF
13	NA	TRBV9	NA	TRBJ1-3	TGTGCCAGCAGCACAGGGTTGGGGAACACCATATATTTT	CASSTGLGNTIYF
15	NA	TRBV5-1	TRBD2	TRBJ2-7	TGCGCCAGCAGCTTGGCCTCGGGGGGGCCCTACGAGCAGTACTTC	CASSLASGGPYEQYF
14	NA	TRBV7-3	TRBD1	TRBJ1-2	TGTGCCAGCAGCCGCACCGGGACAGCGGACGGCTACACCTTC	CASSRTGTADGYTF
12	NA	TRBV7-2	NA	TRBJ1-1	TGTGCCAGCAGCTCGGGCCCAGGGGAAGCTTTCTTT	CASSSGPGEAFF
14	many	TRBV5-4	NA	TRBJ1-1	TGTGCCAGCAGCGAACAGGCTATGGGCACTGAAGCTTTCTTT	CASSEQAMGTEAFF
15	NA	TRBV18	NA	TRBJ1-1	TGTGCCAGCTCACCCTGGTCACAGAAGAACACTGAAGTTTTCTTT	CASSPWSQKNTEVFF
15	NA	TRBV6-1	TRBD2	TRBJ2-2	TGTGCCAGCAGTGCTGTTCGGGGGGGCCCCGGGGAGCTGTTTTTT	CASSAVRGGPGELFF
14	NA	TRBV27	TRBD1	TRBJ1-1	TGTGCCAGCACCGTTACAGGGGGGAGCACTGAAGCTTTCTTT	CASTVTGGSTEAFF
13	NA	TRBV10-3	NA	TRBJ2-7	TGTGCCATCAGTGAGTCCCCCCGCTACGAGCAGTACTTC	CAISESPRYEQYF
13	NA	TRBV6-1	NA	TRBJ2-7	TGTGCCAGCAGTGGGACAGTGACCTACGAGCAGTACTTC	CASSGTVTYEQYF
15	NA	TRBV5-1	NA	TRBJ1-3	TGCGCCAGCAGCTTGGCCAGCGGAACTGGAAACACCATATATTTT	CASSLASGTGNTIYF
13	NA	TRBV6-6	NA	TRBJ2-2	TGTGCCAGCAGTTACTGGAGAGGGAGGGAGCTGTTTTTT	CASSYWRGRELFF
14	few	TRBV27	NA	TRBJ2-7	TGTGCCAGCAGTTTAAAGGGGGTGTCCTACGAGCAGTACTTC	CASSLKGVSYEQYF
12	NA	TRBV7-9	NA	TRBJ1-2	TGTGCCAGCAGCTTAGTGAGCTATGGCTACACCTTC	CASSLVSYGYTF
15	few	TRBV10-1	NA	TRBJ2-1	TGCGCCAGCCGGGAAAGCCGGGCGGGTTACAATGAGCAGTTCTTC	CASRESRAGYNEQFF
14	few	TRBV6-1	NA	TRBJ1-2	TGTGCCAGCAGCCCGGGTGGAACTAACTATGGCTACACCTTC	CASSPGGTNYGYTF
16	once	TRBV7-9	NA	TRBJ2-6	TGTGCCAGCAGCACCGCAGTTTACTCTGGGGCCAACGTCCTGACTTTC	CASSTAVYSGANVLTF